Included here is one T cell receptor (beta chain) sequence, with context. These data originate in a study of cytomegalovirus exposure and HLA in healthy donors. The study ran its PCR with 60 Vbeta and 13 Jbeta primers. This table comes from immunoSEQ multiplex PCR, and its TCRdb copy is limited to in-frame clones, with some not included. Its table lists over 75,000 clones. The CDR3 sequence is 14 residues long. CDR1 is KGHSH and CDR2 is LQKENI in the germline V gene. Trimming shortened V by 2 bases and J by 6 bases, and 14 bases separated the two germline ends. V and J are TRBV18 and TRBJ2-7; maybe TRBD2 (6 bases). This clonotype was obtained from a man over 45 in good health and CMV-seronegative. The sample consisted of PBMCs. CDR3 coding DNA: TGTGCCAGCTCACCAGGCGGGGAGAGGTGCGAGCAGTACTTC. Translation gives CASSPGGERCEQYF.